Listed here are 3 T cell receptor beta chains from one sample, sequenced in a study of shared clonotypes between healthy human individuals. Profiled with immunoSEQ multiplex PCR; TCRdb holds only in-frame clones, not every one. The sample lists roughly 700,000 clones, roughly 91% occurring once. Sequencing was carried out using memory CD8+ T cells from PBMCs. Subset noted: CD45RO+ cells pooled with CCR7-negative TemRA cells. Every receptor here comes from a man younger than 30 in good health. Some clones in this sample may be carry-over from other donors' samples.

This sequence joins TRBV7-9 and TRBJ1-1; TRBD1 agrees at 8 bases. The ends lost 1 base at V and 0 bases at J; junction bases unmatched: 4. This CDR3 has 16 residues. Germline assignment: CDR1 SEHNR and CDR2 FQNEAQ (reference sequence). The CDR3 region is CASSLGYRGVNTEAFF. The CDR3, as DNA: TGTGCCAGCAGCTTAGGGTACAGGGGGGTGAACACTGAAGCTTTCTTT.

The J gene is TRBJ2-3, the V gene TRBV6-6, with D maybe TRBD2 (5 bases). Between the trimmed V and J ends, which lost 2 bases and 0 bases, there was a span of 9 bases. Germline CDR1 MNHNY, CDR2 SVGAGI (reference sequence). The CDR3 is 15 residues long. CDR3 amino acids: CASSYREASTDTQYF. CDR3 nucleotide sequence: TGTGCCAGCAGTTACCGGGAAGCTAGCACAGATACGCAGTATTTT.

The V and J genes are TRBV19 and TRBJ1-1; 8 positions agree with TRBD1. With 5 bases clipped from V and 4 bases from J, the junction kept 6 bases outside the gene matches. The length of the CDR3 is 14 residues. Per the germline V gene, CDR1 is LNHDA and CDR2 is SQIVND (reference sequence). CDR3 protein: CASSPYDRGTEAFF. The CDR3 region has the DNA TGTGCCAGTAGTCCCTACGACAGGGGCACTGAAGCTTTCTTT.